This TCR beta chain was retrieved from a study of cytomegalovirus exposure and HLA in healthy donors. Points from the study as a whole: The majority of CMV-associated TCR beta chains were reported as apparently HLA-restricted in a later analysis.

PCR involved 60 Vbeta and 13 Jbeta primers. TCRdb's table, derived via immunoSEQ multiplex PCR, lists solely in-frame clones and lacks some. The profile shows roughly 160,000 clones, over 80% of them singletons. J was trimmed by 0 bases and V by 3 bases; bases with no gene match: 3. The CDR3 has 16 residues. Per the germline V gene, CDR1 is SGHDT and CDR2 is YYEEEE. As to this clone: Its antigen is still unknown.

Sequencing was carried out using PBMCs. This sequence joins TRBV5-6 and TRBJ1-1, with 12 bases that match TRBD1. The clonotype comes from a male donor in good health and CMV-seronegative. This CDR3 reads CASSSGQGAMNTEAFF. In DNA form, the CDR3 reads TGTGCCAGCAGCTCGGGACAGGGGGCCATGAACACTGAAGCTTTCTTT.